Below are 8 T cell receptor beta chains sequenced from a single sample in a study of T cell responses to AZD1222 COVID-19 vaccine. Sequencing used immunoSEQ multiplex PCR; TCRdb keeps in-frame clones, though not all of them. The sample includes 85,000 to 130,000 clones, roughly 86% of them seen just once. The specimen comprised peripheral blood, sampled 28 days after the second dose of the MenACWY control vaccine. These receptors came from an adult who received the MenACWY meningococcal vaccine as a control.

The CDR3 sequence is CASSDGGLAGTGELFF. The CDR3 bases are TGTGCCAGCAGTGATGGGGGACTAGCGGGGACCGGGGAGCTGTTTTTT. The chain carries TRBV6-1 and TRBJ2-2; 13 bases line up with TRBD2. The germline V gene has CDR1 MNHNS and CDR2 SASEGT. The J segment lost 5 bases and the V segment lost 3 bases, leaving 3 bases of the junction unmatched. CDR3 size: 16 residues.

J is TRBJ2-6 and V is TRBV30; D is unresolved. The V gene lost 3 bases and the J gene lost 0 bases, with 6 bases spanning the gap. The CDR3 sequence is 14 residues long. From germline, CDR1 is GTSNPN and CDR2 SVGIG (reference sequence). CDR3 region: CAWRESSGANVLTF. CDR3 coding DNA: TGTGCCTGGAGAGAGAGCTCTGGGGCCAACGTCCTGACTTTC.

The chain employs TRBV6-7 and TRBJ2-2; 9 bases map to TRBD1. TRBV6-7 is reported as an ORF; its role is uncertain. The J segment lost 6 bases and the V segment lost 5 bases, leaving 10 bases of the junction unmatched. The CDR3 is made up of 16 amino acids. The chain's CDR3 is CASSPLGQGISGELFF. Written as DNA, the CDR3 is TGTGCCAGCAGTCCTCTTGGACAGGGGATATCCGGGGAGCTGTTTTTT.

The chain is built from TRBV9 and TRBJ1-2; D gene uncertain. Per the germline V gene, CDR1 is SGDLS and CDR2 is YYNGEE. V was shortened by 3 bases and J by 4 bases, with 19 bases between the two germline ends. This CDR3 is built from 16 residues. The CDR3 nucleotides are TGTGCCAGCAGCGAGACTAGTAGGGTGGATAGCTATGGCTACACCTTC. Translating gives CASSETSRVDSYGYTF.

This clone was counted a few times. The chain has TRBV6-5 and TRBJ2-2; 7 bases fit TRBD2. Trimming removed 7 bases from V and 4 bases from J; junction bases left unmatched: 9. Germline values: CDR1 MNHEY, CDR2 SVGAGI. CDR3 size: 15 residues. CDR3 region: CASKAGLGPTGELFF. The CDR3 bases are TGTGCCAGCAAAGCAGGACTAGGTCCCACCGGGGAGCTGTTTTTT.

The genes are TRBV5-6 and TRBJ2-7, with TRBD1 identical over 12 bases. The CDR3 totals 17 residues. After removal of 5 bases from V and 5 bases from J, the junction contained 14 bases not matched to a gene. The germline CDR1 and CDR2 sequences are SGHDT and YYEEEE. This CDR3 reads CASSHYAGQGAIHEQYF. In nucleotides, the CDR3 is TGTGCCAGCAGTCATTATGCGGGACAGGGGGCAATCCACGAGCAGTACTTC.

This CDR3 reads CASSSSGRGNSNQPQHF. The CDR3 nucleotides read TGCGCCAGCAGCTCGTCTGGTCGTGGCAACAGCAATCAGCCCCAGCATTTT. V gene TRBV5-1 combines with J gene TRBJ1-5; D gene unclear. V was pared by 3 bases and J by 1 base, with 17 bases between. The CDR3 length is 17 residues. Germline V gene sequence: CDR1 SGHRS, CDR2 YFSETQ. The variable domain in full, completed from reference TRBV5-1 and TRBJ1-5, reads KAGVTQTPRYLIKTRGQQVTLSCSPISGHRSVSWYQQTPGQGLQFLFEYFSETQRNKGNFPGRFSGRQFSNSRSEMNVSTLELGDSALYLCASSSSGRGNSNQPQHFGDGTRLSIL.

The rearrangement links TRBV24-1 to TRBJ2-2, with 8 bases lining up with TRBD1. Germline V gene data show CDR1 as KGHDR and CDR2 as SFDVKD. V lost 9 bases, J lost 2 bases, and 4 bases stayed unmatched. CDR3 size: 14 residues. CDR3 sequence: CATGGQENTGELFF. The CDR3 nucleotides are TGTGCCACCGGGGGACAGGAAAACACCGGGGAGCTGTTTTTT.